The clone carrying this T cell receptor beta chain was seen a single time. The sample belongs to a study of blood T cell repertoires in COVID-19. Whole-study context: Both acute and convalescent COVID-19 samples were obtained from the United States, Italy and Spain. From T cells, B-cell-depleted T cells, or PBMCs came the material, which was cDNA or gDNA.

The authors' processing: The authors estimated nucleated cell counts from reference gene primer amplification. Profiled with immunoSEQ multiplex PCR; TCRdb holds only in-frame clones, not every one. D and trimming come from the DNA, and the V and J calls and clone size come from that table. Of 270,000 or so clones in the sample, 75% to 90% are singletons; the top ten hold about 4.2%. Per the germline V gene, CDR1 is SGHAT and CDR2 is FQNNGV. The CDR3 is 17 residues long. The trim removed 3 bases at V and 5 bases at J, leaving 5 bases unmatched. This TCR was recovered from a man in his forties with acute or convalescent COVID-19. Sequencing used peripheral blood. J is TRBJ2-3 and V is TRBV11-2, with 16 nucleotides matching TRBD2. The CDR3: CASSLGLAGGRRDTQYF. In nucleotides, the CDR3 is TGTGCCAGCAGCTTGGGACTAGCGGGGGGGCGGAGAGATACGCAGTATTTT.